This T cell receptor beta chain was identified during a study of T cells expressing NK-cell markers. The CDR3 runs to 12 residues. Germline assignment: CDR1 DFQATT and CDR2 SNEGSKA (reference sequence). No DNA is given; TCRdb re-called the 5' RACE reads and lists each CDR3 protein once. Recorded for this sample: around 380,000 distinct CDR3 sequences. This receptor was obtained from a woman between 45 and 60 years old in good health. This rearrangement joins TRBV20-1 to TRBJ1-2. Material for sequencing was blood T cells: a sorted CD56 or NKG2C T cell subset, CD4+ or CD8+ T cells, or bulk PBMC T cells (not recorded which). The CDR3 loop reads CSATGVNYGYTF.